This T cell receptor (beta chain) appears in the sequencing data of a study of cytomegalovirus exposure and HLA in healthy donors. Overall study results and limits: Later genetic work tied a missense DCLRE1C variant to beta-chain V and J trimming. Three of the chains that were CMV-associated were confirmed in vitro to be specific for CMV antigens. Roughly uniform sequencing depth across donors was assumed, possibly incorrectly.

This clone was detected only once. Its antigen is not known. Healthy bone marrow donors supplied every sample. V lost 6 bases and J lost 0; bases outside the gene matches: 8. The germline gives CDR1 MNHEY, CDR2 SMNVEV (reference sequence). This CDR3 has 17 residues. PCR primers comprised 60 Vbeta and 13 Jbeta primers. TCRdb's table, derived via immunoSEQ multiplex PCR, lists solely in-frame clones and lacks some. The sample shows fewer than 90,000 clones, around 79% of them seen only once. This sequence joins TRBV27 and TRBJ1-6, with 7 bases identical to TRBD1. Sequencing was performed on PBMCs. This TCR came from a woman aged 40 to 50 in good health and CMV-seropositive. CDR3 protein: CASSKDRLSSYNSPLHF. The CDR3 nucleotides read TGTGCCAGCAGCAAGGACAGGTTGAGCTCCTATAATTCACCCCTCCACTTT.